This entry concerns a single T cell receptor (beta chain). The sample holds a few counts of this clone. Its target antigen remains unknown. No base quality values were provided; no much bigger clone lies one nucleotide off. The data belong to a study of CXCR4 blockade with PD-1 therapy in pancreatic cancer (dated by TCRdb to the late 2010s). About the study as a whole: The study analyzed resected pancreatic ductal adenocarcinoma using both multiplex immunohistochemistry and TCRbeta immunosequencing, alongside ex vivo slice culture that tested PD-1 and CXCR4 blockade. To look at intratumoral heterogeneity, the researchers TCR-sequenced two geographically distinct regions from each of 6 tumors.

Extracted DNA was used for immunosequencing of TCRbeta CDR3 regions with the immunoSEQ Assay at Adaptive Biotechnologies. The source study handled its data this way. To measure the absolute abundance of each unique TCRbeta CDR3, the sequences were collapsed and filtered. Clonality, calculated using only productive in-frame rearrangements, was defined as 1 minus Pielou's evenness. Regional overlap tracked the top 100 nucleotide rearrangements across paired samples, with Morisita index comparing paired versus unrelated samples. Convergence of nucleotide rearrangements onto identical amino acid sequences was assessed with the immunoSEQ Rearrangement Details tool. TCRdb mirrors the immuneACCESS table, restricted to in-frame sequences. Some clones are absent from its copies; in checked studies, under half trace to an unresolved V gene, and the reason for the others is unknown. That table gives V, J and clone size, and the DNA gave D and trimming. In this sample the table shows some 3,200 clones, roughly 40% of which occur a single time. Approximately 30% of the sample comes from the top ten.

What the research found in general, with its limitations: Clonal expansion was observed in tumors, with a mean productive clonality of around 0.13 compared with over 0.045 in healthy blood, but no correlation between clonality and survival was found. Because only TCRbeta chains were sequenced, true antigen-specificity overlap of convergent dominant clones was left unconfirmed pending paired alpha-beta single-cell sequencing. The frequency of each amino acid clone correlated strongly with the number of distinct nucleotide rearrangements encoding that clone, suggesting convergent selection driven by common tumor antigens.

A distance of 20 bases separates the germline ends of V and J, which lose 7 bases and 8 bases respectively. Reading from cysteine to phenylalanine, the CDR3 counts 14 amino acids. The kept DNA is CDR3 alone, 42 bases in frame from the first base. CDR1 and CDR2 are drawn from the germline V gene: MDHEN, SYDVKM. The patients who supplied the archived tumor blocks had received no neoadjuvant therapy before resection. The preserved-tissue arm of the study used approximately 30 surgical resection samples from about 24 previously untreated pancreatic ductal adenocarcinoma patients. DNA for the resection arm was extracted from ten 5-micron curls of FFPE tumor cut next to the multiplex immunohistochemistry slide.

The specimen sequenced was tumor tissue. This TCR was recovered from a human donor with pancreatic ductal adenocarcinoma. The rearrangement joined TRBV28 to TRBJ1-2; too little of a D gene remains to name it. DNA sequence: TGTGCCAGCATTCCCCAAACCGTCGGGTTCGGCTACACCTTC. This sequence encodes CASIPQTVGFGYTF.